The rows below give T cell receptor beta chains drawn from one sample of a study of vaccination and CD4 T cells after COVID-19. MiXCR was run by TCRdb on the PCR reads, yielding one entry per CDR3 protein. The data hold some 33,000 distinct CDR3 sequences, with under 45% observed a single time. Source: CD4+ T cells from blood, taken about 7 months after SARS-CoV-2 vaccination. The receptors shown here come from a human donor who had recovered from COVID-19. The CDR3 runs from the conserved cysteine through the conserved F or W. Each record gives: V gene, D gene, CDR3 protein. The D gene is left open where the match is weak.

>TRBV28|TRBD2
CASSAWTSGRYEQYF
>TRBV28|TRBD1
CASSLVTGGNQPQHF
>TRBV20-1|NA
CSASITTRNSPLHF
>TRBV28|NA
CASSLLPYNEQFF
>TRBV20-1|NA
CSARELSVWMNTEAFF
>TRBV20-1|NA
CSARLAQGLTDTQYF
>TRBV6-1|NA
CASSVSRTGNQPQHF
>TRBV2|NA
CASSDLGGSYGYTF
>TRBV5-5|NA
CASRLDLGIYGYTF
>TRBV6-5|NA
CASSYPHGQGTTDTQYF
>TRBV2|TRBD1
CASKDRGGETQYF
>TRBV5-4|NA
CASSWDVGTEAFF
>TRBV5-4|NA
CASSLPGAGANVLTF
>TRBV7-9|TRBD2
CASSLSTSGPYEQYF
>TRBV28|TRBD2
CASSFTGTSVEQYF
>TRBV11-3|NA
CASSLDERPSEQFF
>TRBV2|TRBD2
CASSEPPAGPQETQYF
>TRBV6-1|NA
CASSPFDRGYEQYF
>TRBV7-9|NA
CASSLGEFGGEGYTF
>TRBV6-2/TRBV6-3|NA
CASSSPLLQGYEQYF
>TRBV20-1|NA
CSARDMATNTEAFF
>TRBV6-1|NA
CASTSSGNNQPQHF
>TRBV6-1|NA
CASRKKIAVQETQYF
>TRBV7-9|TRBD2
CANSKTGTSGTDTQYF
>TRBV20-1|NA
CSARPRRDTQYF
>TRBV15|NA
CATSRGDRSWETQYF
>TRBV28|TRBD1
CASSGIGQDYEQYF
>TRBV4-1|TRBD1
CASSQEYPGGWNYGYTF
>TRBV7-2|NA
CASSLTRTASRNEQYF
>TRBV7-9|NA
CASSKMEHTGPEQYF
>TRBV7-8|NA
CASSVSYTEAFF
>TRBV28|TRBD1
CASSLSWDRVSTGELFF
>TRBV15|TRBD1
CATSRDWGTGTNYGYTF
>TRBV29-1|TRBD2
CSVEPLAGLYNEQFF
>TRBV24-1|TRBD1
CATSHGQARDTQYF
>TRBV28|TRBD2
CASISGAGYNEQFF
>TRBV29-1|NA
CSVIRGSAGETQYF
>TRBV10-2|NA
CANATREKIDEQFF
>TRBV20-1|NA
CSARDQAGLQETQYF